This T cell receptor (beta chain) stems from a study of cytomegalovirus exposure and HLA in healthy donors. The primer mix had 60 Vbeta and 13 Jbeta primers. Clones were sequenced by immunoSEQ multiplex PCR, and TCRdb holds only the in-frame ones, with some missing. This sample's clone table lists some 60,000 clones. The clonotype originates from a male donor in good health and CMV-seronegative. Sequences were obtained from PBMCs.

Here the CDR3 reads CASSEDRGPLNTEAFF. CDR3 coding DNA: TGCGCCAGCAGTGAGGACAGGGGGCCCTTGAACACTGAAGCTTTCTTT. The rearrangement joins TRBV10-2 to TRBJ1-1; TRBD1 matches at 10 bases. With 2 bases clipped from V and 0 bases from J, the junction kept 3 bases outside the gene matches. Germline V CDR1 and CDR2: WSHSY, SAAADI. The CDR3 extends over 16 amino acids.